This record concerns one T cell receptor beta chain sequence. The sample is drawn from a study of blood T cell repertoires in COVID-19. Whole-study context: From the United States, Italy and Spain came samples of acute and convalescent COVID-19.

The CDR3 is 15 amino acids. Per the germline V gene, CDR1 is LNHDA and CDR2 is SQIVND (reference sequence). V was pared by 3 bases and J by 9 bases, with 8 bases of the junction left unmatched. The method was immunoSEQ multiplex PCR; TCRdb's version includes in-frame clones alone and lacks a portion of them. The sample lists hundreds of thousands of clones; 65% to 90% were seen once. This sequence was found in a human donor in a cohort sampled during active COVID-19. This chain joins TRBV19 and TRBJ2-1, with TRBD2 matching over 10 bases. The specimen sequenced was peripheral blood. The CDR3 sequence is CASSMWSSGGTEQFF. CDR3 in DNA: TGTGCCAGTAGTATGTGGTCTAGCGGGGGCACTGAGCAGTTCTTC.